A single T cell receptor (beta chain) is shown here with its context. Its antigen is unidentified. The data were obtained in a study of T cell responses to AZD1222 COVID-19 vaccine. General study results and limits: Vaccine-related CD4 TCRs covered spike, predominating at 160-218 and 743-854. Nearly half of spike-specific TCRs reportedly target unmutated variant regions. A rise in Spike-specific TCR breadth and depth followed two AZD1222 doses. Females outnumbered males among donors, who were mostly white British; clonal diversity was possibly underestimated.

The assay was immunoSEQ multiplex PCR, and TCRdb's table has in-frame clones only and misses some. The sample lists more than 85,000 clones, approximately 88% seen once, with under 3% in the top ten. The V gene lost 7 bases and the J gene lost 3 bases, with 15 bases spanning the gap. This CDR3 region has 14 residues. The germline gives CDR1 MNHEY, CDR2 SVGAGI. This clonotype was sampled from an adult in good health. The sequenced sample was peripheral blood, obtained on day 0 of AZD1222 vaccination. The chain is built from TRBV6-5 and TRBJ1-1, with unresolved D. The CDR3 DNA reads TGTGCCAGCACCTCCTTGGCCCGGGACACTGAAGCTTTCTTT. It codes for CASTSLARDTEAFF.